The 22 T cell receptor beta chains reported below all come from one sample, sequenced in a study of shared clonotypes between healthy human individuals. Sequenced by immunoSEQ multiplex PCR; TCRdb stores in-frame clones only, minus some. The sample shows about 2.3 million clones, 80% to 95% of them seen only once. Sequencing was performed on naive CD4+ T cells from PBMCs. Subset of the sample: CD45RA+ positively selected. The source is a man in his late teens or twenties in good health. Some clones in this sample may be carry-over from other donors' samples.

J is TRBJ2-3 and V is TRBV12-5, with TRBD2 matching 12 bases. Unmatched junction bases numbered 8, after V lost 7 bases and J lost 3 bases. This CDR3 is 16 amino acids long. The germline gives CDR1 LGHNT, CDR2 FRNRAP. CDR3 protein: CASALGLAGWTDTQYF. The CDR3 DNA sequence: TGTGCTAGTGCCCTTGGACTAGCGGGATGGACAGATACGCAGTATTTT.

This chain joins TRBV7-9 and TRBJ2-1, with a tentative D call TRBD2 (6 bases). The V gene lost 4 bases and the J gene lost 4 bases, with 14 bases spanning the gap. The CDR3 length is 15 residues. The V gene's germline CDR1 is SEHNR and CDR2 FQNEAQ (reference sequence). The CDR3: CASSSRTEGYNEQFF. DNA of the CDR3: TGTGCCAGCAGCTCCAGGACGGAGGGGTACAATGAGCAGTTCTTC. The full variable domain, with the rest looked up from reference TRBV7-9 and TRBJ2-1, is DTGVSQNPRHKITKRGQNVTFRCDPISEHNRLYWYRQTLGQGPEFLTYFQNEAQLEKSRLLSDRFSAERPKGSFSTLEIQRTEQGDSAMYLCASSSRTEGYNEQFFGPGTRLTVL.

This chain connects TRBV6-5 to TRBJ2-7; D might be TRBD2 (5 bases). V dropped 10 bases and J dropped 0 bases, with 13 bases sitting between them. The CDR3 spans 13 residues. Germline CDR1 reads MNHEY; CDR2 reads SVGAGI. Here the CDR3 DNA reads TGTGCCACCCAGCGGAAAAACTCCTACGAGCAGTACTTC. It translates to CATQRKNSYEQYF.

The table lists this clone with a few counts. The chain carries TRBV19 and TRBJ1-2; D gene uncertain. The CDR3 consists of 13 residues. V gave up 3 bases and J gave up 4 bases, with 9 bases separating them. From germline, CDR1 is LNHDA and CDR2 SQIVND (reference sequence). The CDR3, as DNA: TGTGCCAGTAGTATTGTCACCTCCTATGGCTACACCTTC. Protein product: CASSIVTSYGYTF.

V gene TRBV2 combines with J gene TRBJ1-6; D unclear. CDR3 size: 16 residues. Looked up from germline, CDR1 is SNHLY and CDR2 is FYNNEI. Trimming removed 4 bases at V and 4 bases at J, with 14 bases between. The CDR3 region is CASSARLGRYNSPLHF. DNA of the CDR3: TGTGCCAGCAGTGCACGTCTGGGGAGGTATAATTCACCCCTCCACTTT.

The table lists this clone with a count of one. The chain carries TRBV6-6 and TRBJ2-7; perhaps D is TRBD1 or TRBD2 (5 bases each). The CDR3 is made up of 13 amino acids. V lost 2 bases, J lost 4 bases, and 9 bases lay in between. Germline V gene sequence: CDR1 MNHNY, CDR2 SVGAGI (reference sequence). CDR3 sequence: CASSYGDGYEQYF. CDR3 nucleotides: TGTGCCAGCAGTTACGGGGACGGGTACGAGCAGTACTTC.

The chain carries TRBV20-1 and TRBJ2-7; D unresolved. Germline loops: CDR1 DFQATT, CDR2 SNEGSKA (reference sequence). The CDR3 has 11 amino acids. The CDR3 loop is CRGDKNYEQYF. CDR3 DNA: TGCAGGGGTGACAAGAACTACGAGCAGTACTTC.

The gene calls are TRBV5-1 and TRBJ2-7, with TRBD2 matching 14 bases. The CDR3 extends over 17 amino acids. Losses at the gene ends were 0 bases for V and 2 bases for J; bases not matched to a gene: 4. CDR1 and CDR2 (germline): SGHRS, YFSETQ. The CDR3 coding sequence is TGCGCCAGCAGCTTGGCCATGACTAGCGGGAGGGCCTACGAGCAGTACTTC. It translates to CASSLAMTSGRAYEQYF.

The chain joins TRBV7-2 to TRBJ2-7; TRBD1 agrees at 9 bases. V lost 2 bases and J lost 7; bases outside the gene matches: 9. CDR1 and CDR2 from the germline V gene are SGHTA and FQGNSA. The CDR3 consists of 15 residues. In DNA, the CDR3 is TGTGCCAGCAGCTTACCGGATACAGGGGGCTTTGAGCAGTACTTC. Its protein product is CASSLPDTGGFEQYF.

Here the CDR3 reads CASSRGPTTQYF. Written as DNA, the CDR3 is TGCGCCAGCTCGAGGGGCCCAACTACGCAGTATTTT. The rearrangement links TRBV10-1 to TRBJ2-3, with D perhaps TRBD1 or TRBD2 (5 bases each). This CDR3 contains 12 residues. Germline CDR1 and CDR2: WNHNN and SYGVQD (reference sequence). The ends were cut back, 8 bases at V and 8 bases at J, with 14 bases in the middle.

This chain joins TRBV10-2 and TRBJ2-3; D is perhaps TRBD1 or TRBD2 (6 bases each). In germline, CDR1 is WSHSY, CDR2 SAAADI. The ends were cut back, 4 bases at V and 1 base at J, with 12 bases in the middle. CDR3 length equals 15 residues. The CDR3 region has the DNA TGCGCCAGCAGTGCGGGGGCGTGGGGCACAGATACGCAGTATTTT. This translates into CASSAGAWGTDTQYF.

The chain uses TRBV7-8 and TRBJ1-5; D unresolved. Trimming cost V 5 bases and J 9 bases, with 11 bases left between them. The CDR3 consists of 12 residues. In germline, CDR1 is SGHVS, CDR2 FQNEAQ. The CDR3 sequence is CASSRPDTPQHF. The CDR3 nucleotides are TGTGCCAGCAGCCGCCCTGATACGCCCCAGCATTTT.

The chain carries TRBV18 and TRBJ2-2; TRBD1 matches 11 bases. CDR1 is KGHSH and CDR2 is LQKENI in the germline V gene. The CDR3 contains 17 residues. The V segment lost 0 bases and the J segment 5 bases; nucleotides outside the gene matches: 5. CDR3 in DNA: TGTGCCAGCTCACCACCGATCGGACAGGGGGCAACCGGGGAGCTGTTTTTT. Translated: CASSPPIGQGATGELFF.

This chain links TRBV9 with TRBJ2-2; 8 bases line up with TRBD1. J gave up 2 bases and V 4 bases, and 7 bases lay outside the gene matches. The CDR3 has 16 residues. Germline CDR1 SGDLS, CDR2 YYNGEE. CDR3 in amino acids: CASSRDRRANTGELFF. CDR3 bases: TGTGCCAGCAGCCGGGACAGGCGTGCAAACACCGGGGAGCTGTTTTTT.

J is TRBJ2-1 and V is TRBV18; D uncertain. Trimming cost V 3 bases and J 4 bases, with 7 bases left between them. This CDR3 has 13 residues. Per the germline V gene, CDR1 is KGHSH and CDR2 is LQKENI. The CDR3 DNA is TGTGCCAGCTCACCTGAACTTTACAATGAGCAGTTCTTC. This translates into CASSPELYNEQFF.

V and J are TRBV28 and TRBJ2-6; 7 nucleotides line up with TRBD1. The CDR3 has 15 residues. Germline V gene lookup returns CDR1 MDHEN and CDR2 SYDVKM. J was trimmed by 2 bases and V by 7 bases; bases with no gene match: 5. The DNA of the CDR3 is TGTGCCAGCACCCTAACAGGGGCTGGGGCCAACGTCCTGACTTTC. Protein: CASTLTGAGANVLTF.

This chain joins TRBV9 and TRBJ2-3, with unresolved D. Germline V gene lookup returns CDR1 SGDLS and CDR2 YYNGEE. CDR3 length: 14 amino acids. Trimming took 0 bases from V and 0 from J, leaving 5 bases between them. The CDR3 reads CASSVDISTDTQYF. The CDR3 nucleotides read TGTGCCAGCAGCGTAGACATTAGCACAGATACGCAGTATTTT. The entire variable domain, with the rest obtained from reference TRBV9 and TRBJ2-3, is as follows: DSGVTQTPKHLITATGQRVTLRCSPRSGDLSVYWYQQSLDQGLQFLIQYYNGEERAKGNILERFSAQQFPDLHSELNLSSLELGDSALYFCASSVDISTDTQYFGPGTRLTVL.

V and J are TRBV28 and TRBJ2-7; possibly TRBD1 or TRBD2 for D (7 bases each). CDR3 length: 12 residues. Germline V gene sequence: CDR1 MDHEN, CDR2 SYDVKM. Trimming shortened V by 10 bases and J by 2 bases, and 12 bases separated the two germline ends. CDR3: CATQGGPYEQYF. Here the CDR3 DNA reads TGTGCCACTCAGGGGGGGCCCTACGAGCAGTACTTC.

J is TRBJ2-2 and V is TRBV6-1, with D possibly TRBD2 on 5 matching bases. Looked up from germline, CDR1 is MNHNS and CDR2 is SASEGT. The CDR3 spans 16 residues. Trimming pared 3 bases from V and 6 bases from J, leaving 17 bases between. CDR3 DNA sequence: TGTGCCAGCAGTGAGGCCGACAATTGGCGGGCCGGGGAGCTGTTTTTT. Its protein product is CASSEADNWRAGELFF.

V is TRBV10-3 and J is TRBJ2-5; the match to TRBD1 covers 7 bases. The CDR3 has 13 residues. The J segment lost 5 bases and the V segment lost 6 bases, leaving 6 bases of the junction unmatched. Germline V gene lookup returns CDR1 ENHRY and CDR2 SYGVKD. In nucleotides, the CDR3 is TGTGCCATCAGGGGAACAGGGGCTGAGACCCAGTACTTC. Amino acid sequence: CAIRGTGAETQYF.

This chain uses TRBV6-1 with TRBJ1-3; 9 positions match TRBD1. CDR3 length equals 15 residues. The ends lost 6 bases at V and 4 bases at J; junction bases unmatched: 7. Germline CDR1 MNHNS, CDR2 SASEGT. The CDR3 nucleotides are TGTGCCAGCAGGACAGGGGGGTCGTCAGGAAACACCATATATTTT. Its protein product is CASRTGGSSGNTIYF.

The chain uses TRBV7-3 and TRBJ2-1; 9 bases are a match to TRBD1. The germline V gene has CDR1 SGHTA and CDR2 FQGTGA. V dropped 4 bases and J dropped 6; count of bases not matched to a gene: 10. This CDR3 has 16 residues. The CDR3 DNA reads TGTGCCAGCAGCTCAAACCATGGACAGGGGACCAATGAGCAGTTCTTC. It specifies CASSSNHGQGTNEQFF.